One and the same sample provided the 9 T cell receptor beta chains below, sequenced in a study of blood T cell repertoires in COVID-19. TCRdb keeps only in-frame clones here, not all; method: immunoSEQ multiplex PCR. Altogether around 60,000 clones are present, approximately 78% being singletons, with the ten largest covering about 15%. Sequenced material: peripheral blood. These receptors all come from an elderly man with acute or convalescent COVID-19.

The V gene is TRBV2, the J gene TRBJ2-6; 9 nucleotides match TRBD1. This CDR3 region has 20 residues. CDR1 is SNHLY, CDR2 FYNNEI, per germline. V shed 8 bases and J 1 base; nucleotides not matched to a gene: 18. The chain's CDR3 is CASPTDPLQGALSGANVLTF. The CDR3 DNA sequence: TGTGCCAGCCCAACAGACCCCCTACAGGGGGCGCTTTCTGGGGCCAACGTCCTGACTTTC.

This chain uses TRBV18 with TRBJ2-1; TRBD2 is a possible D gene (5 bases). The CDR3 consists of 14 residues. Germline-derived CDR1 and CDR2 are KGHSH and LQKENI. The germline V and J ends were trimmed by 3 bases and 1 base, with 7 bases remaining between them. The CDR3 DNA reads as TGTGCCAGCTCACCGGGGAGATCCTACAATGAGCAGTTCTTC. It specifies CASSPGRSYNEQFF.

This chain links TRBV4-1 with TRBJ1-2; TRBD1 matches at 8 bases. Germline-derived CDR1 and CDR2 are MGHRA and YSYEKL. Trimming cost V 0 bases and J 4 bases; bases outside gene matches: 4. The CDR3 is 15 residues long. DNA for the CDR3: TGCGCCAGCAGCCAAGATCAGCAGGGGGCCTATGGCTACACCTTC. Amino acid sequence: CASSQDQQGAYGYTF.

CDR3 DNA sequence: TGCGCCAGCACCAGGGAAGTAGACTATGGCTACACCTTC. The encoded protein is CASTREVDYGYTF. This chain links TRBV10-2 with TRBJ1-2; perhaps TRBD1 as D (5 bases). The ends were cut back, 7 bases at V and 3 bases at J, with 12 bases in the middle. The length of the CDR3 is 13 residues. Germline lookup yields CDR1 WSHSY and CDR2 SAAADI.

The V gene is TRBV5-1, the J gene TRBJ2-1; TRBD2 matches at 7 bases. This CDR3 contains 15 residues. V lost 4 bases, J lost 6 bases, and 10 bases stayed unmatched. Germline V gives CDR1 SGHRS, CDR2 YFSETQ. The CDR3 protein is CASSLSPSGGNEQFF. For the CDR3, the DNA is TGCGCCAGCAGCCTCTCTCCGTCGGGGGGCAATGAGCAGTTCTTC.

The chain joins TRBV18 to TRBJ2-5; D gene unclear. Trimming took 2 bases from V and 5 from J, leaving 6 bases between them. The V gene's germline CDR1 is KGHSH and CDR2 LQKENI. The CDR3 totals 12 residues. This CDR3 reads CASSPSDETQYF. CDR3 nucleotide sequence: TGTGCCAGCTCACCATCAGATGAGACCCAGTACTTC.

The gene calls are TRBV3-1 (or the pseudogene TRBV3-2) and TRBJ1-5, with 11 bases lining up with TRBD1. The CDR3 covers 16 residues. V trimming: 5 bases; J trimming: 7 bases; junction bases outside the gene matches: 10. Germline V gene sequence: CDR1 LGHDT, CDR2 YNNKEL (reference sequence). DNA for the CDR3: TGTGCCAGCAGCACAACCGGGACAGGGGGTGGACAGCCCCAGCATTTT. The encoded protein is CASSTTGTGGGQPQHF.

This rearrangement joins TRBV10-2 to TRBJ1-2; possibly TRBD1 for D (6 bases). Germline V lookup: CDR1 WSHSY, CDR2 SAAADI. Trimming took 7 bases from V and 2 from J, leaving 11 bases between them. This CDR3 region has 13 residues. Here the CDR3 DNA reads TGCGCCAGCACCCAGGACAGCAACTATGGCTACACCTTC. Translating gives CASTQDSNYGYTF.

A word on this clone: The sample holds other DNA sequences that translate to the same CDR3. The rearrangement links TRBV29-1 to TRBJ2-7, with TRBD1 identical over 8 bases. The CDR3 contains 12 residues. The germline V gene encodes CDR1 SQVTM and CDR2 ANQGSEA. Trimming cost V 6 bases and J 2 bases; bases outside gene matches: 3. In nucleotides, the CDR3 is TGCAGCGTACAGGGGGAGGCCTACGAGCAGTACTTC. This codes for CSVQGEAYEQYF.